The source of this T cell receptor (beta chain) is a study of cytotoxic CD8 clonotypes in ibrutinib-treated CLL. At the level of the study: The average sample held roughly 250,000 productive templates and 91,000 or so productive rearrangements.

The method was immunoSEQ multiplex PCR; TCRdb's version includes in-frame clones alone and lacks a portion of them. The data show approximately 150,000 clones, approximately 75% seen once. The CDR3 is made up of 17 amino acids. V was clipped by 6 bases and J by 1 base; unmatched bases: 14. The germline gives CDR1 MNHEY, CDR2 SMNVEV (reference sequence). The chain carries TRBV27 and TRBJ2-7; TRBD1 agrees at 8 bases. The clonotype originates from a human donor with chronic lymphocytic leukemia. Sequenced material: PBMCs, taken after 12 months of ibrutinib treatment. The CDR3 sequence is CASRAISQGARSYEQYF. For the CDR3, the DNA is TGTGCCAGCAGGGCCATCTCTCAGGGGGCGAGATCCTACGAGCAGTACTTC.